These 30 T cell receptor beta chains were sequenced from one sample in a study of blood T cells in healthy people across ages. Then a second PCR, running roughly 7 to 11 cycles, was carried out with a sample-barcoded 5' primer and a J-beta primer mix. One entry per CDR3 protein, called by TCRdb with MiXCR from the 5' RACE reads. The data show 1.5 million to 2 million distinct CDR3 sequences, 40% to 55% seen once. Source material: blood. These receptors were collected from a middle-aged woman in good health.

This clonotype is a singleton in its sample. The chain joins TRBV7-3 to TRBJ2-1; tentative D call: TRBD2 (5 bases). The end of the DNA is better explained by TRBJ2-7, so the J call may be wrong. CDR1 is SGHTA and CDR2 is FQGTGA in the germline V gene. The CDR3 length is 16 residues. CDR3 coding DNA: TGTGCCAGCAGCTTAACGTGGACGGGGTCTTACAATGAGCAGTACTTC. Translation gives CASSLTWTGSYNEQYF.

The J gene is TRBJ2-4, the V gene TRBV7-2; the match to TRBD2 covers 16 bases. The V and J ends lost 5 bases and 7 bases, in that order; junction bases with no gene match: 11. The CDR3 sequence is 18 residues long. Germline V gene lookup returns CDR1 SGHTA and CDR2 FQGNSA. The CDR3 nucleotides read TGTGCCAGCAGCCCCCCCGGGACTAGCGGGGGGGCCAGGAACATTCAGTACTTC. Its protein product is CASSPPGTSGGARNIQYF.

The chain has TRBV12-3 or TRBV12-4 and TRBJ2-5; D not certain. V dropped 6 bases and J dropped 5 bases, with 13 bases sitting between them. This CDR3 region has 13 residues. The CDR3 loop is CASSARMGETQYF. The CDR3 DNA sequence: TGTGCCAGCAGCGCCAGAATGGGGGAGACCCAGTACTTC.

This chain joins TRBV5-1 and TRBJ1-4, with a possible D match to TRBD1 (5 bases). The CDR3 extends over 15 amino acids. Trimming pared 1 base from V and 8 bases from J, leaving 15 bases between. Germline V gene lookup returns CDR1 SGHRS and CDR2 YFSETQ. CDR3 nucleotide sequence: TGCGCCAGCAGCTTGTCCAGGGTCGGTAACGAAAAACTGTTTTTT. Its translation: CASSLSRVGNEKLFF.

This clonotype came up a few times. This sequence joins TRBV7-3 and TRBJ1-2, with D unresolved. Between the trimmed V and J ends, which lost 5 bases and 8 bases, there was a span of 15 bases. Per germline, CDR1 SGHTA and CDR2 FQGTGA. The CDR3 contains 13 residues. The CDR3 DNA sequence: TGTGCCAGCAGCCAGGATTCTCTCGGAGGCTACACCTTC. Encoded protein: CASSQDSLGGYTF.

This chain links TRBV4-1 with TRBJ2-1; D may be TRBD1 (8 bases). The CDR3 totals 13 residues. The ends were cut back, 5 bases at V and 9 bases at J, with 14 bases in the middle. Germline CDR1 reads MGHRA; CDR2 reads YSYEKL. The CDR3 is CASSTGGEVEQFF. The CDR3 DNA reads TGCGCCAGCAGCACAGGGGGGGAGGTTGAGCAGTTCTTC.

This clonotype was seen more than once but under ten times. The J gene is TRBJ2-1, the V gene TRBV12-3 or TRBV12-4; 10 nucleotides align to TRBD2. The CDR3 has 15 amino acids. The trim removed 6 bases at V and 7 bases at J, leaving 9 bases unmatched. Here the CDR3 DNA reads TGTGCCAGCAGCCCAGCGGGGGGGCCTGGAAATGAGCAGTTCTTC. Amino acid sequence: CASSPAGGPGNEQFF.

This clonotype was seen a few times. This rearrangement joins TRBV6-5 to TRBJ2-3; 8 bases are a match to TRBD1. V was pared by 5 bases and J by 2 bases, with 6 bases of the junction left unmatched. Germline CDR1 MNHEY, CDR2 SVGAGI. This CDR3 region has 15 residues. CDR3 sequence (DNA): TGTGCCAGCAGTGAGGACAGGGTTGACACAGATACGCAGTATTTT. It is translated as CASSEDRVDTDTQYF.

The sample holds one count of this clonotype. The V call is TRBV5-6, the J call TRBJ2-3; the D gene is possibly TRBD1 (5 bases). The CDR3 spans 15 residues. The germline gives CDR1 SGHDT, CDR2 YYEEEE. V was shortened by 5 bases and J by 6 bases, with 19 bases between the two germline ends. DNA for the CDR3: TGTGCCAGCAGATCAGGACAAGGGCTGGCCGATACGCAGTATTTT. Translation gives CASRSGQGLADTQYF. Using reference TRBV5-6 and TRBJ2-3 for the parts outside the CDR3, the full variable domain is DAGVTQSPTHLIKTRGQQVTLRCSPKSGHDTVSWYQQALGQGPQFIFQYYEEEERQRGNFPDRFSGHQFPNYSSELNVNALLLGDSALYLCASRSGQGLADTQYFGPGTRLTVL.

This chain connects TRBV6-6 to TRBJ2-5; D is perhaps TRBD1 (6 bases). The CDR3 consists of 14 residues. Trimming removed 5 bases from V and 3 bases from J, with 13 bases in between. In germline, CDR1 is MNHNY, CDR2 SVGAGI (reference sequence). CDR3 sequence: CASSDQGTEETQYF. The CDR3 DNA follows: TGTGCCAGCAGTGACCAGGGGACCGAAGAGACCCAGTACTTC.

The genes are TRBV20-1 and TRBJ2-7, with D perhaps TRBD2 (5 bases). Matching the DNA end better, TRBJ2-5 makes the J call doubtful. Germline-derived CDR1 and CDR2 are DFQATT and SNEGSKA (reference sequence). CDR3 length equals 12 residues. Here the CDR3 reads CSAQTTGLTQYF. The DNA for the CDR3 is TGCAGTGCTCAAACGACGGGGTTGACCCAGTACTTC.

The CDR3 spells CSARVQLDNSPLHF. DNA of the CDR3: TGCAGTGCTAGAGTTCAGTTGGATAATTCACCCCTCCACTTT. This sequence joins TRBV20-1 and TRBJ1-6; D is uncertain. V was pared by 1 base and J by 5 bases, with 9 bases between. The CDR3 is made up of 14 amino acids. Germline V lookup: CDR1 DFQATT, CDR2 SNEGSKA (reference sequence).

The chain carries TRBV18 and TRBJ1-1; the match to TRBD1 covers 7 bases. The CDR3 spans 13 residues. CDR1 and CDR2 from the germline V gene are KGHSH and LQKENI. V lost 3 bases, J lost 8 bases, and 6 bases stayed unmatched. CDR3 DNA sequence: TGTGCCAGCTCACCCCTCGGGACAGACGAAGCTTTCTTT. This codes for CASSPLGTDEAFF.

This clonotype was picked up a small number of times. The chain combines TRBV7-9 with TRBJ2-7; 10 bases map to TRBD1. There are 16 residues in the CDR3. The ends lost 4 bases at V and 3 bases at J; junction bases unmatched: 9. The germline gives CDR1 SEHNR, CDR2 FQNEAQ (reference sequence). CDR3 loop: CASSSTYRDRGYEQYF. The CDR3 bases are TGTGCCAGCAGCTCGACTTACCGGGACAGGGGCTACGAGCAGTACTTC.

This clonotype came up a few times. This rearrangement joins TRBV28 to TRBJ2-3, with D maybe TRBD1 (6 bases). The V end lost 3 bases, the J end lost 0 bases, and 10 bases lay between the germline ends. Germline assignment: CDR1 MDHEN and CDR2 SYDVKM. The CDR3 has 15 amino acids. This CDR3 is CASSFGQPSTDTQYF. The CDR3 region has the DNA TGTGCCAGCAGTTTTGGACAGCCTAGCACAGATACGCAGTATTTT.

V and J are TRBV12-3 or TRBV12-4 and TRBJ2-3, with 14 bases fitting TRBD2. The length of the CDR3 is 17 residues. The trim removed 6 bases at V and 2 bases at J, leaving 7 bases unmatched. CDR3 in DNA: TGTGCCAGCAGGGACCAGGGACTAGCGGGGGCCACAGATACGCAGTATTTT. Its translation: CASRDQGLAGATDTQYF.

This clonotype was found a few times. V usage is TRBV18 and J usage is TRBJ2-3; TRBD1 aligns across 7 bases. V gave up 5 bases and J gave up 4 bases; unmatched junction bases: 12. CDR1 is KGHSH, CDR2 LQKENI, per germline. The CDR3 length is 16 residues. The CDR3 protein is CASSKGQPSSADTQYF. CDR3 DNA sequence: TGTGCCAGCTCAAAGGGACAGCCCTCCTCTGCAGATACGCAGTATTTT.

Concerning this clonotype: A read error may produce the germline difference seen at one junction end. The genes are TRBV7-2 and TRBJ2-3; 8 nucleotides agree with TRBD2. The length of the CDR3 is 15 residues. Germline lookup yields CDR1 SGHTA and CDR2 FQGNSA. CDR3 coding DNA: TGTGCCAGCAGCACCACGGGGGGGCCCACAGATGCGCAGTATTTT. Its protein product is CASSTTGGPTDAQYF.

The chain employs TRBV9 and TRBJ2-2, with D uncertain. With 0 bases removed from V and 6 bases from J, the gap between germline ends came to 9 bases. The CDR3 runs to 14 residues. From germline, CDR1 is SGDLS and CDR2 YYNGEE. CDR3 DNA: TGTGCCAGCAGCGTAGTTGAGTACTCCGGGGAGCTGTTTTTT. Its protein product is CASSVVEYSGELFF.

This clonotype came up a few times. The chain recombines TRBV5-1 with TRBJ2-3, with 7 bases aligning to TRBD1. With V trimmed by 4 bases and J by 1 base, 6 bases remained unmatched. From germline, CDR1 is SGHRS and CDR2 YFSETQ. The CDR3 sequence is 15 residues long. This CDR3 reads CASSHRDSGTDTQYF. The CDR3 DNA reads as TGCGCCAGCAGCCACCGGGACAGCGGCACAGATACGCAGTATTTT.

About this clonotype: At one end the junction does not follow the germline gene, possibly because of a read error. The V and J genes are TRBV7-7 and TRBJ2-5; the D is unclear. The CDR3 runs 15 residues. In germline, CDR1 is SSHAT, CDR2 FNYEAQ (reference sequence). CDR3 nucleotide sequence: TGTGCTAGCAGCTTAGAAGGGTCAAACCAAGAGACCCAGTACTTC. As protein: CASSLEGSNQETQYF.

This clonotype has just one count. The chain carries TRBV19 and TRBJ2-6; D gene uncertain. The ends were cut back, 6 bases at V and 0 bases at J, with 9 bases in the middle. The CDR3 loop spans 15 amino acids. In germline, CDR1 is LNHDA, CDR2 SQIVND (reference sequence). The CDR3 spells CASRGTTSGANVLTF. The CDR3, as DNA: TGTGCCAGTAGAGGCACCACCTCTGGGGCCAACGTCCTGACTTTC.

This clonotype has a handful of counts. This sequence joins TRBV7-9 and TRBJ2-7; D could derive from TRBD1 or TRBD2 (5 bases each). With 4 bases removed from V and 4 bases from J, the gap between germline ends came to 11 bases. Germline V gives CDR1 SEHNR, CDR2 FQNEAQ (reference sequence). This CDR3 comprises 13 residues. The CDR3 loop is CASSSVGTYEQYF. The CDR3 DNA reads TGTGCCAGCAGCTCGGTGGGGACGTACGAGCAGTACTTC.

The genes are TRBV20-1 and TRBJ2-3; 8 bases fit TRBD1. There are 12 residues in the CDR3. The germline V gene has CDR1 DFQATT and CDR2 SNEGSKA (reference sequence). V lost 5 bases, J lost 9 bases, and 7 bases stayed unmatched. Written as DNA, the CDR3 is TGCAGTGCTCTAACTACAGGGGGGACGCAGTATTTT. This sequence encodes CSALTTGGTQYF.

This clonotype was counted a few times. The rearrangement uses TRBV2 and TRBJ2-1; TRBD2 agrees at 9 bases. The CDR3 has 15 residues. V was clipped by 6 bases and J by 7 bases; unmatched bases: 10. From germline, CDR1 is SNHLY and CDR2 FYNNEI. The CDR3 DNA is TGTGCCAGCAGAGCTACCGGGACTAGCTTTAATGAGCAGTTCTTC. Protein: CASRATGTSFNEQFF.

This clonotype has only one observation. The chain couples TRBV6-6 to TRBJ2-1; D unclear. With the DNA end fitting TRBJ2-7 better, the J assignment may be wrong. This CDR3 is built from 15 residues. In germline, CDR1 is MNHNY, CDR2 SVGAGI (reference sequence). The CDR3 region has the DNA TGTGCCAGCAGCCCCAGGAACGAAATCTACAATGAGCAGTACTTC. Protein: CASSPRNEIYNEQYF.

As for this clonotype: At one end the junction does not follow the germline gene, possibly because of a read error. The rearrangement joins TRBV29-1 to TRBJ2-1, with 13 bases lining up with TRBD2. The germline CDR1 and CDR2 sequences are SQVTM and ANQGSEA. The CDR3 runs to 14 residues. The DNA for the CDR3 is TGCAGCGTCCCGGGACTAGCGGGGTCAAATGGGCAGTTCTTC. It yields the protein CSVPGLAGSNGQFF.

The gene calls are TRBV6-2 or TRBV6-3 and TRBJ2-5; 9 nucleotides align to TRBD1. The DNA matches TRBJ2-7 better at its end, which makes the J call doubtful. CDR3 size: 15 residues. Looked up from germline, CDR1 is MNHEY and CDR2 is SVGEGT. CDR3 sequence (DNA): TGTGCCAGCAGTCGCCCGGGACAGGGAATCCACGAGCAGTACTTC. Translating gives CASSRPGQGIHEQYF.

The CDR3 DNA is TGTGCCAGCAGCCCGGCGGGGGCTGAGCAGTTCTTC. Protein: CASSPAGAEQFF. V and J are TRBV7-2 and TRBJ2-1, with D tentatively TRBD2 (7 bases). Trimming left V 5 bases short and J 9 bases short, with 11 bases between. This CDR3 comprises 12 residues. Per the germline V gene, CDR1 is SGHTA and CDR2 is FQGNSA.

The chain employs TRBV28 and TRBJ2-3; D call uncertain. The CDR3 contains 14 residues. Germline CDR1 and CDR2: MDHEN and SYDVKM. Trimming stripped 7 bases from V and 5 bases from J, with 16 bases between. The CDR3: CASKNGPYGDTQYF. CDR3 DNA: TGTGCCAGCAAAAACGGCCCCTACGGAGATACGCAGTATTTT.